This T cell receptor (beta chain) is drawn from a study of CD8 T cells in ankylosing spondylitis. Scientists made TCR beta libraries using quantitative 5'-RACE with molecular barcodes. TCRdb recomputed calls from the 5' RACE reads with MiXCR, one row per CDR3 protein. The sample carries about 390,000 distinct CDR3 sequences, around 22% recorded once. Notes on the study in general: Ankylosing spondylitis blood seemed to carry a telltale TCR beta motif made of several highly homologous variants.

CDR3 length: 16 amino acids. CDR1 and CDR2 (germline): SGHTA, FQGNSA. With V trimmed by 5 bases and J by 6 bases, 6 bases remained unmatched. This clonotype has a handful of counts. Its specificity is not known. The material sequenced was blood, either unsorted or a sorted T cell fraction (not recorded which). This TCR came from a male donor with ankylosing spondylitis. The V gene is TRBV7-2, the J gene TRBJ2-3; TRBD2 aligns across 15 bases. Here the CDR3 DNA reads TGTGCCAGCAGCAGGGGACTAGCGGGAGGCAGTGATACGCAGTATTTT. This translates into CASSRGLAGGSDTQYF.